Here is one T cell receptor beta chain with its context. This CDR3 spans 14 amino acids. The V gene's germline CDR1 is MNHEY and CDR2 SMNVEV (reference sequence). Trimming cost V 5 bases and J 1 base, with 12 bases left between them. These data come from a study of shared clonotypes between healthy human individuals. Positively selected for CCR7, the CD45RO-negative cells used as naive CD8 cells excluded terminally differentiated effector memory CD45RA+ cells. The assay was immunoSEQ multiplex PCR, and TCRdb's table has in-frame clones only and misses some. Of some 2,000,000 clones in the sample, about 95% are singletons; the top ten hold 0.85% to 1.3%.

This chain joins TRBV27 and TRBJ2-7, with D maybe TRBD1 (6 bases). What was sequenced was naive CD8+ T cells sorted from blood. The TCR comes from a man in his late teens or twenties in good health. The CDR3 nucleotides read TGTGCCAGCAGTCCCCCGGACAGTTCCTACGAGCAGTACTTC. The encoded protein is CASSPPDSSYEQYF.